The TCR beta chain described here comes from a study of blood T cells in healthy people across ages. Study-level findings and limits: Naive T cell percentage by flow cytometry tracked strongly with beta diversity.

Concerning this clonotype itself: Its antigen is currently unknown.

Then a second PCR, running about 7 to 11 cycles, was carried out with a sample-barcoded 5' primer and a J-beta primer mix. TCRdb reanalysed the 5' RACE reads using MiXCR and keeps one entry per CDR3 protein. The sample gives 890,000 or so distinct CDR3 sequences, 62% of which show up once; about 27% is in the top ten. Per germline, CDR1 SQVTM and CDR2 ANQGSEA. The CDR3 consists of 12 residues. With 7 bases removed from V and 3 bases from J, the gap between germline ends came to 10 bases. The sequenced sample consisted of blood. The gene calls are TRBV29-1 and TRBJ2-1; no clear D gene. The receptor was isolated from a man aged 25 to 40 in good health. CDR3 nucleotides: TGCAGCGGAAATGGCTACTACAATGAGCAGTTCTTC. Translating gives CSGNGYYNEQFF.